What follows are 7 T cell receptor beta chains derived from one specimen sequenced in a study of identical twins. TCRdb analysed the 5' RACE reads with MiXCR anew, one entry per CDR3 protein. The sample gives about 390,000 distinct CDR3 sequences, approximately 9.1% of which show up once; 8% to 10% is in the top ten. Input material: naive T cells sorted from blood. Receptors originate from a woman aged 45-65 years in good health.

This clonotype has a handful of counts. The chain carries TRBV20-1 and TRBJ2-3, with D hard to call. Germline CDR1 is DFQATT and CDR2 is SNEGSKA (reference sequence). With 3 bases removed from V and 2 bases from J, the gap between germline ends came to 9 bases. The CDR3 is made up of 13 amino acids. The CDR3 region has the DNA TGCAGTGCTAGCCGGTCCTTCACAGATACGCAGTATTTT. Residues: CSASRSFTDTQYF.

This clonotype was recorded at least ten times. J is TRBJ1-1 and V is TRBV12-3 or TRBV12-4, with 7 bases that match TRBD1. V lost 5 bases to trimming and J lost 0 bases; unmatched junction nucleotides: 6. The CDR3 is 15 amino acids. CDR3 DNA sequence: TGTGCCAGCAGTACCCGGGACAGCATGAACACTGAAGCTTTCTTT. This encodes CASSTRDSMNTEAFF.

The chain uses TRBV5-1 and TRBJ2-5; D gene ambiguous. Trimming removed 1 base at V and 5 bases at J, with 12 bases between. Germline V CDR1 and CDR2: SGHRS, YFSETQ. This CDR3 spans 14 amino acids. CDR3 amino acids: CASSLLNSEETQYF. For the CDR3, the DNA is TGCGCCAGCAGCTTGCTTAATTCGGAGGAGACCCAGTACTTC.

This clonotype was observed once. The chain links TRBV25-1 to TRBJ2-6; D unresolved. Per the germline V gene, CDR1 is MGHDK and CDR2 is SYGVNS. With 8 bases removed from V and 1 base from J, the gap between germline ends came to 6 bases. The CDR3 runs to 13 residues. CDR3 nucleotides: TGTGCCAGCGCCCGTTCTGGGGCCAACGTCCTGACTTTC. Encoded protein: CASARSGANVLTF.

This clonotype was seen a few times. J is TRBJ2-7 and V is TRBV5-1; possibly TRBD2 for D (5 bases). Trimming left V 4 bases short and J 6 bases short, with 17 bases between. The CDR3 has 14 amino acids. Germline V gene data show CDR1 as SGHRS and CDR2 as YFSETQ. Here the CDR3 reads CASSLVYPGGEQYF. The CDR3 coding sequence is TGCGCCAGCAGCCTGGTCTACCCCGGAGGCGAGCAGTACTTC.

This clonotype occurred a few times. The CDR3 sequence: CASSAGRDGFGYTF. Here the CDR3 DNA reads TGCGCCAGCAGCGCGGGCAGGGATGGATTTGGCTACACCTTC. The rearrangement links TRBV4-1 to TRBJ1-2; perhaps TRBD1 as D (5 bases). CDR3 length: 14 residues. Germline assignment: CDR1 MGHRA and CDR2 YSYEKL. Deletions cut 5 bases from V and 7 bases from J, with 17 bases between.

CDR3 DNA sequence: TGTGCCAGCAGCTTATCGGGGACAGCTAATTCACCCCTCCACTTT. This gives the protein CASSLSGTANSPLHF. The chain couples TRBV7-8 to TRBJ1-6; 7 nucleotides align to TRBD1. There are 15 residues in the CDR3. With V trimmed by 2 bases and J by 6 bases, 4 bases remained unmatched. Per germline, CDR1 SGHVS and CDR2 FQNEAQ. The full variable domain, completed using reference TRBV7-8 and TRBJ1-6, is GAGVSQSPRYKVAKRGQDVALRCDPISGHVSLFWYQQALGQGPEFLTYFQNEAQLDKSGLPSDRFFAERPEGSVSTLKIQRTQQEDSAVYLCASSLSGTANSPLHFGNGTRLTVT.